The 6 T cell receptor beta chains given below trace back to one sample, sequenced in a study of early T cells in non-severe SARS-CoV-2 infection. TCRdb redid the calling of the 5' RACE reads with MiXCR, one entry per CDR3 protein. The sample includes 40,000 to 55,000 distinct CDR3 sequences, 10% to 15% of them seen just once. Sequenced input: whole blood. These receptors all come from an adult who was a healthcare worker with PCR-confirmed SARS-CoV-2 infection or an uninfected control (not recorded which).

V usage is TRBV4-1 and J usage is TRBJ1-4; tentatively, D is TRBD1 (6 bases). CDR1 and CDR2 from the germline V gene are MGHRA and YSYEKL. This CDR3 spans 16 amino acids. Trimming cost V 4 bases and J 3 bases, with 15 bases left between them. CDR3 amino acids: CASSPTSGTPNEKLFF. Here the CDR3 DNA reads TGCGCCAGCAGCCCGACGTCGGGGACACCTAATGAAAAACTGTTTTTT.

This clonotype was detected only a few times. The genes are TRBV6-5 and TRBJ2-7; no reliable D call. Trimming removed 8 bases from V and 5 bases from J, with 10 bases in between. The CDR3 runs to 11 residues. Germline V gives CDR1 MNHEY, CDR2 SVGAGI. This chain's CDR3 is CASGRKDEQYF. CDR3 nucleotides: TGTGCCAGCGGCCGGAAGGACGAGCAGTACTTC.

This clonotype was counted many times. CDR3 bases: TGTGCCAGCAGCCAATCCCGGGGACAGACCTACGAGCAGTACTTC. Protein sequence: CASSQSRGQTYEQYF. The V and J genes are TRBV3-1 and TRBJ2-7, with 7 bases identical to TRBD1. Trimming took 2 bases from V and 2 from J; bases not matched to a gene: 6. Germline CDR1 LGHDT, CDR2 YNNKEL (reference sequence). The CDR3 spans 15 residues.

The gene calls are TRBV13 and TRBJ2-1; D tentatively fits TRBD1 or TRBD2 (5 bases each). Germline CDR1 reads PRHDT; CDR2 reads FYEKMQ (reference sequence). The CDR3 has 14 residues. Between the trimmed V and J ends, which lost 3 bases and 9 bases, there was a span of 15 bases. CDR3 protein: CASSFQTGTGEQFF. The CDR3, as DNA: TGTGCCAGCAGCTTCCAGACCGGGACGGGTGAGCAGTTCTTC.

This clonotype appeared many times. J is TRBJ2-3 and V is TRBV10-2; either TRBD1 or TRBD2 may fit D (5 bases each). The CDR3 spans 14 residues. From germline, CDR1 is WSHSY and CDR2 SAAADI. V was clipped by 2 bases and J by 2 bases, with 8 bases between them. The DNA of the CDR3 is TGCGCCAGCAGTGAGGGGGACGCCACAGATACGCAGTATTTT. As protein: CASSEGDATDTQYF.

This clonotype was seen ten or more times. CDR3 DNA: TGTGCCAGTGCTAAGACTAGCGGACGGAACGAGCAGTACTTC. It specifies CASAKTSGRNEQYF. The V gene is TRBV6-2 or TRBV6-3, the J gene TRBJ2-7; TRBD2 matches at 9 bases. CDR1 is MNHEY and CDR2 is SVGEGT in the germline V gene. V lost 9 bases and J lost 5; bases outside the gene matches: 11. This CDR3 has 14 amino acids.